This T cell receptor beta chain was sequenced during a study of blood T cells in healthy people across ages. Whole-study context: Capture via template switching afforded approximately one barcoded beta molecule per two T cells.

This clonotype came up a few times. As yet, its antigen is unknown. Alongside a J-beta primer mix, a sample-barcoded 5' primer served in a second PCR lasting about 7 to 12 cycles. All samples yielded 3 million or more CDR3-containing paired-end reads. TCRdb independently ran MiXCR on the 5' RACE reads; one entry per CDR3 protein. The sample lists roughly 1.5 million distinct CDR3 sequences, approximately 43% seen once, with around 4% in the top ten. V lost 4 bases and J lost 3, with 9 bases in between. The CDR3 is made up of 14 amino acids. Germline V gene data show CDR1 as SGHAT and CDR2 as FQNNGV. Study results and limitations: Because donor CMV status was unknown, expanded clonotype changes were possibly confounded. The study could not conclusively compare naive and antigen-experienced cells, given its unsorted PBMCs.

The origin of this receptor is a woman between 18 and 30 years old in good health. Sequenced sample: blood. The chain joins TRBV11-2 to TRBJ1-4; no clear D gene. CDR3 region: CASSYSWSNEKLFF. DNA for the CDR3: TGTGCCAGCAGCTACTCGTGGTCTAATGAAAAACTGTTTTTT.